The clone carrying this TCR beta chain was observed many times. What it binds is unknown. The sample originates from a study of T-cell reconstitution after alpha-beta-depleted transplantation in children. Study-level findings and limits: Recipient T cells and thymic progenitors that survived were the source of the high TCRbeta diversity seen at day 60 in some patients. Once a year had passed after transplant, T-cell counts and diversity came mostly from newly produced T cells. Reportedly, roughly two months post-transplant, alpha-beta T cells arose from several hundred expanded graft clones.

The CDR3 runs 14 residues. Per germline, CDR1 SQVTM and CDR2 ANQGSEA. The ends were cut back, 1 base at V and 2 bases at J, with 9 bases in the middle. Preparation of the TCRbeta library used unique molecular identifiers. MiXCR was run by TCRdb on the PCR reads, yielding one entry per CDR3 protein. The sample records 28,000 or so distinct CDR3 sequences, roughly a sixth being singletons. The origin of this receptor is a male patient between 2 and 10 years old who had a stem cell transplant for acute lymphoblastic leukemia, so the T cells may come from the graft donor. The sample in question was PBMCs, mostly from graft donor cells, obtained 60 days after TCRalphabeta/CD19-depleted stem cell transplant. V usage is TRBV29-1 and J usage is TRBJ1-3; tentative D call: TRBD1 (5 bases). CDR3 sequence reads: CSVEGQGTGNTIYF. CDR3 DNA sequence: TGCAGCGTTGAAGGCCAGGGCACTGGAAACACCATATATTTT.